This TCR beta chain comes out of a study of OX40 agonist ivuxolimab in advanced cancers. Study summary: Patients were dosed with the agonistic anti-OX40 (CD134) antibody ivuxolimab. The study reported partial responses in three patients: one hepatocellular carcinoma, two cutaneous melanoma. The study's findings and limits: Undetermined was the antigen specificity of the expanded peripheral T cells.

As for this clone: Its antigen is undetermined.

On cycle 4 day 1 and cycle 7 day 1, as well as at baseline, blood was sampled. The CDR3 extends over 14 amino acids. Per the germline V gene, CDR1 is MNHNS and CDR2 is SASEGT. Trimming took 7 bases from V and 1 from J, leaving 14 bases between them. Using immunoSEQ multiplex PCR, the repertoire was profiled, and TCRdb retains in-frame clones only, with some absent. This table holds tens of thousands of clones, nearly 85% found once. The clonotype was recovered from an adult with an advanced solid tumor such as melanoma, head and neck, liver or kidney cancer. Sequencing was performed on CD4+ or CD8+ T cells sorted from blood, taken in a trial of the OX40 agonist ivuxolimab. The rearrangement uses TRBV6-1 and TRBJ2-7, with D perhaps TRBD1 (6 bases). The CDR3 DNA follows: TGTGCCAGCAACCCCCGCAGGGGTTCCTACGAGCAGTACTTC. Residues: CASNPRRGSYEQYF.